This passage covers 22 T cell receptor beta chains from one sample sequenced in a study of cytomegalovirus exposure and HLA in healthy donors. Use of 60 Vbeta and 13 Jbeta primers characterized the PCR. TCRdb keeps only in-frame clones here, not all; method: immunoSEQ multiplex PCR. Its table lists 100,000 to 150,000 clones. Material: PBMCs. Receptors were obtained from a woman aged 40 to 50 in good health and CMV-seropositive.

This rearrangement joins TRBV10-1 to TRBJ2-3; the D gene is possibly TRBD2 (6 bases). The CDR3 extends over 15 amino acids. The V gene's germline CDR1 is WNHNN and CDR2 SYGVQD (reference sequence). Trimming shortened V by 6 bases and J by 0 bases, and 13 bases separated the two germline ends. The CDR3 protein is CASSRDSSSTDTQYF. CDR3 sequence (DNA): TGCGCCAGCAGCCGGGACTCCTCGAGCACAGATACGCAGTATTTT.

The chain recombines TRBV25-1 with TRBJ2-3; 10 positions agree with TRBD2. CDR1 is MGHDK and CDR2 is SYGVNS in the germline V gene. V lost 3 bases and J lost 5; bases outside the gene matches: 5. The CDR3 is 15 residues long. The CDR3: CASSDVAGGRDTQYF. CDR3 in DNA: TGTGCCAGCAGTGACGTAGCGGGAGGCCGAGATACGCAGTATTTT.

This chain joins TRBV30 and TRBJ2-2, with 9 bases aligning to TRBD2. The junction had 4 bases not matched to a gene; V was cut back by 0 bases and J by 5 bases. This CDR3 region has 15 residues. From germline, CDR1 is GTSNPN and CDR2 SVGIG (reference sequence). Here the CDR3 DNA reads TGTGCCTGGAGTGTAATCCTAGCGGGAACCGGGGAGCTGTTTTTT. Translation gives CAWSVILAGTGELFF. The full variable domain, in which reference TRBV30 and TRBJ2-2 provide the parts outside the CDR3, is SQTIHQWPATLVQPVGSPLSLECTVEGTSNPNLYWYRQAAGRGLQLLFYSVGIGQISSEVPQNLSASRPQDRQFILSSKKLLLSDSGFYLCAWSVILAGTGELFFGEGSRLTVL.

This chain joins TRBV14 and TRBJ1-2; D unresolved. Per germline, CDR1 SGHDN and CDR2 FVKESK. Trimming left V 4 bases short and J 2 bases short, with 8 bases between. This CDR3 is 13 amino acids long. The CDR3 bases are TGTGCCAGCAGCCCTGGACTGAACTATGGCTACACCTTC. Its translation is CASSPGLNYGYTF.

The chain uses TRBV7-9 and TRBJ2-7, with D unresolved. Germline V CDR1 and CDR2: SEHNR, FQNEAQ (reference sequence). The V gene lost 1 base and the J gene lost 2 bases, with 6 bases spanning the gap. CDR3 length equals 13 residues. The CDR3 nucleotides read TGTGCCAGCAGCTTAGGCAGTACCTACGAGCAGTACTTC. This gives the protein CASSLGSTYEQYF. The full variable domain, rest sourced from reference TRBV7-9 and TRBJ2-7, is DTGVSQNPRHKITKRGQNVTFRCDPISEHNRLYWYRQTLGQGPEFLTYFQNEAQLEKSRLLSDRFSAERPKGSFSTLEIQRTEQGDSAMYLCASSLGSTYEQYFGPGTRLTVT.

The chain links TRBV19 to TRBJ2-2; TRBD2 matches at 14 bases. J was trimmed by 4 bases and V by 6 bases; bases with no gene match: 4. The CDR3 is 16 amino acids. CDR1 and CDR2 from the germline V gene are LNHDA and SQIVND (reference sequence). The CDR3, as DNA: TGTGCCAGTAGATGGACTAGCGGGAGGAGCACCGGGGAGCTGTTTTTT. Translation: CASRWTSGRSTGELFF.

This chain joins TRBV7-9 and TRBJ1-3; perhaps TRBD1 as D (5 bases). Trimming left V 5 bases short and J 16 bases short, with 15 bases between. CDR1 and CDR2 from the germline V gene are SEHNR and FQNEAQ (reference sequence). The CDR3 is 11 residues long. This CDR3 is CASSPGGRLYF. As DNA, the CDR3 is TGTGCCAGCAGCCCCGGGGGAAGACTCTATTTT. The complete variable domain, with remaining parts taken from reference TRBV7-9 and TRBJ1-3, reads DTGVSQNPRHKITKRGQNVTFRCDPISEHNRLYWYRQTLGQGPEFLTYFQNEAQLEKSRLLSDRFSAERPKGSFSTLEIQRTEQGDSAMYLCASSPGGRLYFGEGSWLTVV.

The chain recombines TRBV6-4 with TRBJ2-1; 10 bases align to TRBD2. The trim removed 5 bases at V and 8 bases at J, leaving 6 bases unmatched. Germline assignment: CDR1 MRHNA and CDR2 SNTAGT. The CDR3 covers 14 residues. The CDR3 region is CASSSGRDIDEQFF. CDR3 bases: TGTGCCAGCAGTAGCGGGAGGGATATTGATGAGCAGTTCTTC.

V and J are TRBV5-4 and TRBJ2-1, with TRBD2 as a possible D gene (5 bases). The CDR3 is made up of 13 amino acids. The germline gives CDR1 SGHNT, CDR2 YYREEE (reference sequence). CDR3 residues: CVTLERTYNEQFF. The CDR3 nucleotides read TGTGTCACTCTGGAGCGGACCTACAATGAGCAGTTCTTC.

The chain is built from TRBV23-1 and TRBJ2-2; 14 nucleotides align to TRBD2. TRBV23-1 is an open reading frame whose function is uncertain. J was trimmed by 4 bases and V by 6 bases; bases with no gene match: 16. The CDR3 contains 20 residues. The CDR3 sequence is CASSLPSGTSGRGGTGELFF. In DNA form, the CDR3 reads TGCGCCAGCAGCCTCCCGTCCGGGACTAGCGGGAGAGGGGGCACCGGGGAGCTGTTTTTT.

The rearrangement links TRBV6-1 to TRBJ1-1; 10 bases map to TRBD1. Trimming took 2 bases from V and 5 from J; bases not matched to a gene: 2. The CDR3 length is 14 residues. Germline-derived CDR1 and CDR2 are MNHNS and SASEGT. CDR3 DNA sequence: TGTGCCAGCAGTGAATGGACAGGGGGGACTGAAGCTTTCTTT. It is translated as CASSEWTGGTEAFF.

This rearrangement joins TRBV30 to TRBJ2-1; D is ambiguous. CDR1 and CDR2 (germline): GTSNPN, SVGIG (reference sequence). V dropped 0 bases and J dropped 10 bases, with 7 bases sitting between them. This CDR3 is built from 11 residues. The DNA for the CDR3 is TGTGCCTGGAGTGTACTGCGGGAGCAGTTCTTC. It yields the protein CAWSVLREQFF.

The J gene is TRBJ2-5, the V gene TRBV28; TRBD1 is a possible D gene (6 bases). CDR1 and CDR2 from the germline V gene are MDHEN and SYDVKM. This CDR3 contains 16 residues. V lost 8 bases and J lost 5, with 24 bases in between. The DNA of the CDR3 is TGTGCCAGCTATGGGATTGGACAGACCCCAGGGGAGACCCAGTACTTC. Amino acids: CASYGIGQTPGETQYF.

The chain employs TRBV6-5 and TRBJ1-5; TRBD1 might be the D (6 bases). Germline V gene sequence: CDR1 MNHEY, CDR2 SVGAGI. Deletions cut 5 bases from V and 7 bases from J, with 12 bases between. The CDR3 length is 13 residues. This chain's CDR3 is CASSPNREQPQHF. The CDR3 DNA reads TGTGCCAGCAGTCCCAACAGGGAGCAGCCCCAGCATTTT.

The V and J genes are TRBV11-3 and TRBJ2-5, with 8 bases that match TRBD2. The DNA end is more similar to TRBJ2-7, so the J call may be wrong. Germline loops: CDR1 SGHNT, CDR2 YENEEA. This CDR3 contains 13 residues. The CDR3 nucleotides read TGTGCCAGCAGCTTAAGCGGGGGACACGAGCAGTACTTC. This encodes CASSLSGGHEQYF.

The rearrangement links TRBV15 to TRBJ2-7; the D gene is possibly TRBD2 (5 bases). Deletions cut 5 bases from V and 4 bases from J, with 15 bases between. This CDR3 region has 14 residues. CDR1 is LNHNV and CDR2 is YYDKDF in the germline V gene (reference sequence). The CDR3, as DNA: TGTGCCACCAGCGAGGGCCACTATCGATACGAGCAGTACTTC. It codes for CATSEGHYRYEQYF.

The chain joins TRBV9 to TRBJ1-2; 9 nucleotides align to TRBD1. The germline V gene has CDR1 SGDLS and CDR2 YYNGEE. V shed 0 bases, J shed 8 bases, and the junction held 8 bases outside the gene matches. The CDR3 totals 15 residues. CDR3 protein: CASSVGTGDTWGYTF. The CDR3, as DNA: TGTGCCAGCAGCGTAGGGACAGGGGATACCTGGGGCTACACCTTC.

The chain combines TRBV12-2 with TRBJ2-5; the table's D call TRBD2 went unverified against the DNA. The J call may be faulty, since TRBJ2-7 better matches the DNA end. TRBV12-2 is annotated as a pseudogene. The CDR3 totals 14 residues. The DNA for the CDR3 is TGTGCAAGTCGCTGCGATCATAAACCCTACGAGCAGTACTTC. Its protein product is CASRCDHKPYEQYF.

The rearrangement links TRBV7-3 to TRBJ2-3; D is possibly TRBD2 (6 bases). The CDR3 is 15 residues long. Trimming took off 1 base at V and 3 bases at J, with 11 bases between the two ends. Germline V gene lookup returns CDR1 SGHTA and CDR2 FQGTGA. The CDR3: CASSLRAGWTDTQYF. The CDR3 region has the DNA TGTGCCAGCAGCTTAAGGGCGGGGTGGACAGATACGCAGTATTTT. The variable domain in full, completed from reference TRBV7-3 and TRBJ2-3, reads GAGVSQTPSNKVTEKGKYVELRCDPISGHTALYWYRQSLGQGPEFLIYFQGTGAADDSGLPNDRFFAVRPEGSVSTLKIQRTERGDSAVYLCASSLRAGWTDTQYFGPGTRLTVL.

The chain employs TRBV19 and TRBJ2-5; no definite D call. This CDR3 has 13 residues. CDR1 is LNHDA, CDR2 SQIVND, per germline (reference sequence). V was trimmed by 9 bases and J by 1 base, leaving 12 bases between them. CDR3 DNA: TGTGCCAGCAGCCGAGACACCCAAGAGACCCAGTACTTC. This sequence encodes CASSRDTQETQYF.

CDR3: CASSGTGSNQPQHF. As DNA, the CDR3 is TGTGCCAGCAGCGGGACAGGTAGCAATCAGCCCCAGCATTTT. This rearrangement joins TRBV5-6 to TRBJ1-5; TRBD1 agrees at 8 bases. This CDR3 region has 14 residues. The germline CDR1 and CDR2 sequences are SGHDT and YYEEEE. Trimming at V came to 4 bases and at J to 0 bases, leaving 0 bases not matched to a gene.

V usage is TRBV19 and J usage is TRBJ1-5; D call uncertain. The CDR3 extends over 12 amino acids. Germline V gene data show CDR1 as LNHDA and CDR2 as SQIVND (reference sequence). The V end lost 3 bases, the J end lost 6 bases, and 6 bases lay between the germline ends. Here the CDR3 reads CASSIESQPQHF. The CDR3 nucleotides are TGTGCCAGTAGTATTGAGAGTCAGCCCCAGCATTTT.